The T cell receptor beta chain under discussion was sequenced for a study of T-cell reconstitution after alpha-beta-depleted transplantation in children. The CDR3 has 16 amino acids. The germline V gene has CDR1 SQVTM and CDR2 ANQGSEA. V shed 4 bases and J shed 1 base, with 20 bases lying between them. Turning to this clonotype: Its antigen is not identified.

Study findings and constraints: High day-60 TCRbeta diversity in some patients came from surviving recipient T cells and thymic progenitors. T-cell counts and diversity at one year post-transplant came mainly from newly produced T cells. Several hundred rapidly expanded clones from non-depleted graft cells reportedly supplied alpha-beta T cells about two months post-transplant.

For TCRbeta, the library was prepared with unique molecular identifiers. TCRdb itself ran the PCR reads through MiXCR, one entry per CDR3 protein. The sample carries approximately 1,000,000 distinct CDR3 sequences, around 30% recorded once. Sequences were derived from PBMCs, mostly from graft donor cells, sampled 360 days after TCRalphabeta/CD19-depleted stem cell transplant. This receptor was obtained from a boy under two years old who had a stem cell transplant for SCID, so the T cells may come from the graft donor. This rearrangement joins TRBV29-1 to TRBJ2-7, with D perhaps being TRBD1 or TRBD2 (6 bases each). The CDR3 loop reads CSVAPTTGTSSYEQYF. Written as DNA, the CDR3 is TGCAGCGTTGCCCCCACAACAGGGACTTCATCCTACGAGCAGTACTTC.